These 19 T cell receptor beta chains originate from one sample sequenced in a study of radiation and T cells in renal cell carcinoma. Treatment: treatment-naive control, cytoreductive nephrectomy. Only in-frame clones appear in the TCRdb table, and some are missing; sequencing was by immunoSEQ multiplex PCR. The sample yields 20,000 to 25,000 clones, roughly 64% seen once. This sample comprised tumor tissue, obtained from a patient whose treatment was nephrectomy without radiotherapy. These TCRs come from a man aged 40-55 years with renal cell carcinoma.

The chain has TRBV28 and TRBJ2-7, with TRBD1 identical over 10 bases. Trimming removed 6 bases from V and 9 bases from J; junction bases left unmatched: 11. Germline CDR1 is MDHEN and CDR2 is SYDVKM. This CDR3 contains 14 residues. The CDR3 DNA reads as TGTGCCAGCAGCCTCCCGGGACAGGGGACATGGCAGTACTTC. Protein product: CASSLPGQGTWQYF. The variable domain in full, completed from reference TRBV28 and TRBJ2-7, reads DVKVTQSSRYLVKRTGEKVFLECVQDMDHENMFWYRQDPGLGLRLIYFSYDVKMKEKGDIPEGYSVSREKKERFSLILESASTNQTSMYLCASSLPGQGTWQYFGPGTRLTVT.

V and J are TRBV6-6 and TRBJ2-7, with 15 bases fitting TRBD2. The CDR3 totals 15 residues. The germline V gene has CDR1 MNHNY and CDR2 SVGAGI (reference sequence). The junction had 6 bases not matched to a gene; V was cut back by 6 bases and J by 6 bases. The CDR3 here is CASRGLAGGGGEQYF. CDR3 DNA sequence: TGTGCCAGCAGGGGACTAGCGGGAGGAGGAGGCGAGCAGTACTTC.

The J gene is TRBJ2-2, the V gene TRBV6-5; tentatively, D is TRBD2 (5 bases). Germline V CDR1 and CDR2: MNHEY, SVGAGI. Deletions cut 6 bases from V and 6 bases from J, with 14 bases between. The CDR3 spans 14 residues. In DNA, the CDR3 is TGTGCCAGCAGGAAAAATCGGGGTGCCGGGGAGCTGTTTTTT. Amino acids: CASRKNRGAGELFF.

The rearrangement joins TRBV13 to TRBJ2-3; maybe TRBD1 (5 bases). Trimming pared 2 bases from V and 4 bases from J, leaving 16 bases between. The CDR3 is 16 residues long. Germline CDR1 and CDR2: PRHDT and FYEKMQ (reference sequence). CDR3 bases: TGTGCCAGCAGCTTAAAGTCAGGGTTCGGCTCAGATACGCAGTATTTT. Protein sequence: CASSLKSGFGSDTQYF.

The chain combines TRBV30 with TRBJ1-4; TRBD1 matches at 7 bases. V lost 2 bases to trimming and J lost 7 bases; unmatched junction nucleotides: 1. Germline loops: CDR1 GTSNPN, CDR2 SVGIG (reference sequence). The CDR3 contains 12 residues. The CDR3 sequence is CAWSRDSEKLFF. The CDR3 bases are TGTGCCTGGAGTCGGGACAGTGAAAAACTGTTTTTT.

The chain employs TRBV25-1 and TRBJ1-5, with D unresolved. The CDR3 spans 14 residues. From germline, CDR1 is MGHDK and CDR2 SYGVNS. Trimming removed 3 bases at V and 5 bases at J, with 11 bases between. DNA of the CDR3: TGTGCCAGCAGTGATGTCTTGGCCCATCAGCCCCAGCATTTT. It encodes CASSDVLAHQPQHF.

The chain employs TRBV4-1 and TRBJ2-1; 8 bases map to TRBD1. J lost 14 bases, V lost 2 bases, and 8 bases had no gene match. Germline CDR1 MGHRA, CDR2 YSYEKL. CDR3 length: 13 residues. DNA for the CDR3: TGCGCCAGCAGCCAACCTCAGACAGGGGTCGAGTTCTTC. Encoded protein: CASSQPQTGVEFF.

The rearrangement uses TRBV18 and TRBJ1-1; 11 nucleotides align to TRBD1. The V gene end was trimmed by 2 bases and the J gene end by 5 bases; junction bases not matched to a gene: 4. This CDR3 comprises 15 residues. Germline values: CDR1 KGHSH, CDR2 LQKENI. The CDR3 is CASSPGQGARTEAFF. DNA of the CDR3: TGTGCCAGCTCACCAGGACAGGGGGCGAGAACTGAAGCTTTCTTT.

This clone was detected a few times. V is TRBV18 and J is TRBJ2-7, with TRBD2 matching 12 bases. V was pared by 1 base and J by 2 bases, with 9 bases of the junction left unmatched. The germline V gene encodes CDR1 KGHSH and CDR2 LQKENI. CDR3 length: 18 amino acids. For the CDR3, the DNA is TGTGCCAGCTCACCACTTGCGACTAGCGGGAGTAGGGCCTACGAGCAGTACTTC. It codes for CASSPLATSGSRAYEQYF. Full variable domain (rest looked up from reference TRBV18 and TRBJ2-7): NAGVMQNPRHLVRRRGQEARLRCSPMKGHSHVYWYRQLPEEGLKFMVYLQKENIIDESGMPKERFSAEFPKEGPSILRIQQVVRGDSAAYFCASSPLATSGSRAYEQYFGPGTRLTVT.

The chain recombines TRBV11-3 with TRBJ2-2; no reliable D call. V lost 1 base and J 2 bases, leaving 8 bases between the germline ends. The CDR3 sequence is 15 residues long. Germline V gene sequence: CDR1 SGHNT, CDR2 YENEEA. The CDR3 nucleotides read TGTGCCAGCAGCTTAGCGCGCGGTAACACCGGGGAGCTGTTTTTT. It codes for CASSLARGNTGELFF. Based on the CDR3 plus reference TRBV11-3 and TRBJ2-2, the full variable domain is EAGVVQSPRYKIIEKKQPVAFWCNPISGHNTLYWYLQNLGQGPELLIRYENEEAVDDSQLPKDRFSAERLKGVDSTLKIQPAELGDSAVYLCASSLARGNTGELFFGEGSRLTVL.

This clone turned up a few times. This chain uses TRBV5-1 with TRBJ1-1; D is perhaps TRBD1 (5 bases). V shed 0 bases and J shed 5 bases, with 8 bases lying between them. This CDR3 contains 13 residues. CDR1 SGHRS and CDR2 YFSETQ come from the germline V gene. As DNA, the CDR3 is TGCGCCAGCAGCTTGGTAGGGGAAACTGAAGCTTTCTTT. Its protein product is CASSLVGETEAFF.

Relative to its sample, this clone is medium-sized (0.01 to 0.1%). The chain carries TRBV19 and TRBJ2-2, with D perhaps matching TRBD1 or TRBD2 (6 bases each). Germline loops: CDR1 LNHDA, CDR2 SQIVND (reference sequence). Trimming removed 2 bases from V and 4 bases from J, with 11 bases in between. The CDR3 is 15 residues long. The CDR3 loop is CASSIQQGGTGELFF. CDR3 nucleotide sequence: TGTGCCAGTAGTATACAACAGGGAGGCACCGGGGAGCTGTTTTTT.

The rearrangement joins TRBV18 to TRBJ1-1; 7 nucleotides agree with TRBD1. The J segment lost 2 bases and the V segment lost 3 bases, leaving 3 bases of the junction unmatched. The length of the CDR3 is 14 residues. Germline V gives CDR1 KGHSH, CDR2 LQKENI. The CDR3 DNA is TGTGCCAGCTCACCCAACAGGGGTAACACTGAAGCTTTCTTT. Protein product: CASSPNRGNTEAFF. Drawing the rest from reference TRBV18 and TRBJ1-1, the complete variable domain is NAGVMQNPRHLVRRRGQEARLRCSPMKGHSHVYWYRQLPEEGLKFMVYLQKENIIDESGMPKERFSAEFPKEGPSILRIQQVVRGDSAAYFCASSPNRGNTEAFFGQGTRLTVV.

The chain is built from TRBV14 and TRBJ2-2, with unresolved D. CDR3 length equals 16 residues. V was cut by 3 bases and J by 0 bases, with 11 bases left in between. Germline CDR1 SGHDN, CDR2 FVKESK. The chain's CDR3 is CASSHWLTPNTGELFF. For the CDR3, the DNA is TGTGCCAGCAGCCACTGGCTCACTCCGAACACCGGGGAGCTGTTTTTT.

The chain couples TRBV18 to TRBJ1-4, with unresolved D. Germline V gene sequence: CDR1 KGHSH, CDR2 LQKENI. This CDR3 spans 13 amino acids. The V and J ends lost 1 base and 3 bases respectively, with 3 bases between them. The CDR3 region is CASSPLANEKLFF. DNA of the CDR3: TGTGCCAGCTCACCACTCGCTAATGAAAAACTGTTTTTT.

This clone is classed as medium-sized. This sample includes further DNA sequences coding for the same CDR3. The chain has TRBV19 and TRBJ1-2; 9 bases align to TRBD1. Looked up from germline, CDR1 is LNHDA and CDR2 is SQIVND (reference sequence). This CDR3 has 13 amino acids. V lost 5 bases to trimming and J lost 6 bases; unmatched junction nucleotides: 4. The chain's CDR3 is CASSRGQGHGYTF. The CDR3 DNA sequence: TGTGCCAGTAGTCGTGGACAGGGGCATGGCTACACCTTC.

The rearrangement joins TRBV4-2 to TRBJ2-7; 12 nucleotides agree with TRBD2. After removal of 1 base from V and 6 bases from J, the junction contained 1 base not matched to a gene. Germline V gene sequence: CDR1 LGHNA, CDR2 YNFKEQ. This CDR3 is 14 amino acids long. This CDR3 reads CASSQGLAGVEQYF. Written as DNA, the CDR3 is TGTGCCAGCAGCCAAGGACTAGCGGGAGTCGAGCAGTACTTC.

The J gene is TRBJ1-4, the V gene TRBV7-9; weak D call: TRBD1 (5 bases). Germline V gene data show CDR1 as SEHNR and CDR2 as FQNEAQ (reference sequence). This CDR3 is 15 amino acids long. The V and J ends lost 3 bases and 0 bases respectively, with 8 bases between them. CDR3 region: CASSFGGTTNEKLFF. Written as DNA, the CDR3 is TGTGCCAGCAGCTTCGGGGGGACAACTAATGAAAAACTGTTTTTT.

CDR3 sequence: CSVVGGQGNEKLFF. CDR3 coding DNA: TGCAGCGTTGTGGGGGGACAGGGGAATGAAAAACTGTTTTTT. This chain links TRBV29-1 with TRBJ1-4; 10 bases line up with TRBD1. CDR1 is SQVTM and CDR2 is ANQGSEA in the germline V gene. Trimming took 4 bases from V and 5 from J; bases not matched to a gene: 4. The CDR3 is 14 amino acids.